This TCR beta chain was obtained from a study of CXCR3-negative and CXCR3-positive naive CD8 T cells. Turning to this clonotype: What it recognizes is unknown.

Study-wide findings and caveats: Once cells were cryopreserved, CXCR3 expression went down partly, and most assays used fresh PBMCs. Comparably high diversity was seen in both naive subsets, and much lower diversity in memory CD8+ cells. Naive cells with CXCR3 showed TRB CDR3s that were more hydrophobic than those in CXCR3-negative naive cells.

UMI-labeled 5' RACE yielded the TRB cDNA libraries. TCRdb reprocessed the 5' RACE reads, with one entry per CDR3 protein and no DNA. This table lists around 60,000 distinct CDR3 sequences. Naive CD8+ T cells showed CD45RO-CCR7+CD27+CD95-. The germline gives CDR1 SQVTM, CDR2 ANQGSEA. This CDR3 is built from 15 residues. This TCR came from a human donor in good health. Some clones in this sample may be carry-over from other donors' samples. The chain is built from TRBV29-1 and TRBJ2-2. Material: naive CXCR3+ CD8+ T cells from blood. This sample's subset: CD45RO-CCR7+CD27+CD95- naive CD8+ T cells expressing CXCR3 (TNR3+). This CDR3 is CSVDFSGSETGELFF.